The T cell receptor (beta chain) under discussion was sequenced for a study of Graves' ophthalmopathy and Graves' hyperthyroidism. The CDR3 has 15 amino acids. The germline V gene has CDR1 MDHEN and CDR2 SYDVKM. V was clipped by 5 bases and J by 0 bases; unmatched bases: 4. The authors amplified TCR beta CDR3 regions, and they did so from RNA transcripts for repertoire sequencing. RT-PCR with HTBI primers came first, then second-round multiplex PCR. TCRdb re-called the multiplex PCR reads with MiXCR, one entry per CDR3 protein. The sample has 150,000 to 200,000 distinct CDR3 sequences, 39% seen once. This clonotype was picked up many times.

This sequence originates from a young man with Graves' ophthalmopathy. What was sequenced was peripheral blood. The J gene is TRBJ2-7, the V gene TRBV28, with 10 positions matching TRBD1. CDR3 protein: CASSRDRGLSYEQYF. For the CDR3, the DNA is TGTGCCAGCAGTCGAGACAGGGGGCTCTCCTACGAGCAGTACTTC.